The 8 T cell receptor beta chains given below trace back to one sample, sequenced in a study of PD-L1 blockade in urothelial cancer. Data came from immunoSEQ multiplex PCR; TCRdb stores just in-frame clones and leaves some out. The sample comprises 86,000 or so clones, over 75% of which are singletons, and 14% rests with the top ten. The time point: pretreatment peripheral blood. The sample in question was PBMCs, obtained around atezolizumab (anti-PD-L1) treatment. These receptors all stem from a man aged 55 to 70 with urothelial cancer.

The table lists this clone with a count of one. The CDR3 DNA reads as TGTGCCAGCAGTCCCGGCGGGGATGAAAAACTGTTTTTT. Amino acid sequence: CASSPGGDEKLFF. This chain uses TRBV27 with TRBJ1-4; D is unresolved. Germline loops: CDR1 MNHEY, CDR2 SMNVEV (reference sequence). Trimming cost V 5 bases and J 6 bases, with 10 bases left between them. The CDR3 extends over 13 amino acids.

The J gene is TRBJ1-5, the V gene TRBV9; 7 positions agree with TRBD1. CDR1 SGDLS and CDR2 YYNGEE come from the germline V gene. Trimming took 2 bases from V and 3 from J; bases not matched to a gene: 5. The CDR3 loop spans 15 amino acids. The CDR3 DNA sequence: TGTGCCAGCAGCGTTTTGGGACAGTTCAATCAGCCCCAGCATTTT. Protein product: CASSVLGQFNQPQHF.

The chain carries TRBV28 and TRBJ2-6; D is ambiguous. V was clipped by 2 bases and J by 1 base, with 9 bases between them. This CDR3 spans 16 amino acids. Germline-derived CDR1 and CDR2 are MDHEN and SYDVKM. The CDR3 coding sequence is TGTGCCAGCAGTTTAACCGACGGGTCTGGGGCCAACGTCCTGACTTTC. It codes for CASSLTDGSGANVLTF. The full variable domain, in which reference TRBV28 and TRBJ2-6 provide the parts outside the CDR3, is DVKVTQSSRYLVKRTGEKVFLECVQDMDHENMFWYRQDPGLGLRLIYFSYDVKMKEKGDIPEGYSVSREKKERFSLILESASTNQTSMYLCASSLTDGSGANVLTFGAGSRLTVL.

This chain uses TRBV7-9 with TRBJ2-5, with D uncertain. Between the trimmed V and J ends, which lost 8 bases and 5 bases, there was a span of 9 bases. The CDR3 is 11 residues long. The germline V gene encodes CDR1 SEHNR and CDR2 FQNEAQ (reference sequence). CDR3 nucleotides: TGTGCCAGCGGAGTTAGGGAGACCCAGTACTTC. Translating it yields CASGVRETQYF.

The chain links TRBV11-3 to TRBJ2-7, with D possibly matching TRBD1 (5 bases). The CDR3 sequence is 13 residues long. Germline V CDR1 and CDR2: SGHNT, YENEEA. The ends were cut back, 4 bases at V and 6 bases at J, with 13 bases in the middle. The chain's CDR3 is CASSSTTGSEQYF. In DNA form, the CDR3 reads TGTGCCAGCAGCTCCACTACAGGATCCGAGCAGTACTTC.

The rearrangement uses TRBV27 and TRBJ2-3; D might be TRBD1 (6 bases). Deletions cut 7 bases from V and 0 bases from J, with 14 bases between. The CDR3 sequence is 15 residues long. Germline V gives CDR1 MNHEY, CDR2 SMNVEV (reference sequence). As DNA, the CDR3 is TGTGCCAGCACCAGGGACATCCGTAGCACAGATACGCAGTATTTT. Residues: CASTRDIRSTDTQYF.

The J gene is TRBJ2-3, the V gene TRBV5-8, with 8 bases fitting TRBD2. The CDR3 extends over 16 amino acids. V gave up 3 bases and J gave up 0 bases; unmatched junction bases: 6. The germline gives CDR1 SGHTS, CDR2 YDEGEE. The DNA of the CDR3 is TGTGCCAGCAGCTCGGGGGGGGGTTCAAGCACAGATACGCAGTATTTT. Protein: CASSSGGGSSTDTQYF.

The J gene is TRBJ2-5, the V gene TRBV10-3; 8 nucleotides agree with TRBD1. The germline V gene has CDR1 ENHRY and CDR2 SYGVKD. Trimming cost V 4 bases and J 5 bases; bases outside gene matches: 0. The CDR3 runs to 12 residues. CDR3 sequence: CAISGQGETQYF. As DNA, the CDR3 is TGTGCCATCAGTGGACAGGGGGAGACCCAGTACTTC.